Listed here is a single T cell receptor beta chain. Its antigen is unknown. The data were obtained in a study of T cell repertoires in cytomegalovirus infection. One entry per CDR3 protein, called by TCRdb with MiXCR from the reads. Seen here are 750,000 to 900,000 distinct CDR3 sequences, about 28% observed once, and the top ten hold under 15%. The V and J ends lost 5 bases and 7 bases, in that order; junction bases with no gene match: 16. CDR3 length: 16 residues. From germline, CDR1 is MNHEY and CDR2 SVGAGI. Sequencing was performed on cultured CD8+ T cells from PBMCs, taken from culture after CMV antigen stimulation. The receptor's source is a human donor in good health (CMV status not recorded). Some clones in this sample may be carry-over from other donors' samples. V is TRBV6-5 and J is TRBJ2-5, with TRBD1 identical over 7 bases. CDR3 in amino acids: CASSVDRASLKSTQYF. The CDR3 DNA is TGTGCCAGCAGTGTTGACAGGGCCAGCCTCAAGTCGACCCAGTACTTC.